Included here is one TCR beta chain sequence, with context. Its matching antigen is unknown. These data originate in a study of graft-versus-host responses after intestinal transplantation. About the research overall: Tacrolimus and steroids were given for 3 to 4 years to all recipients after anti-thymocyte globulin induction. General study results and limits: GvH clones occurred in recipient marrow; some first appeared in ileum or blood. Peak circulating GvH clone levels tracked with early post-transplant HvG declines.

CDR1 is WSHSY, CDR2 SAAADI, per germline. V dropped 4 bases and J dropped 0 bases, with 11 bases sitting between them. This CDR3 has 15 residues. Assay used: immunoSEQ multiplex PCR; TCRdb lists only in-frame clones, some missing. The sample includes roughly 38,000 clones, more than 90% of them seen just once. The material sequenced was PBMCs, taken 16 days after intestinal transplant. The TCR comes from a human patient who received an intestinal transplant, so some T cells may come from the graft donor. The V and J genes are TRBV10-2 and TRBJ2-3, with D possibly matching TRBD1 (6 bases). The CDR3 loop is CASSAITGSTDTQYF. The CDR3, as DNA: TGCGCCAGCAGTGCTATCACAGGGAGCACAGATACGCAGTATTTT.